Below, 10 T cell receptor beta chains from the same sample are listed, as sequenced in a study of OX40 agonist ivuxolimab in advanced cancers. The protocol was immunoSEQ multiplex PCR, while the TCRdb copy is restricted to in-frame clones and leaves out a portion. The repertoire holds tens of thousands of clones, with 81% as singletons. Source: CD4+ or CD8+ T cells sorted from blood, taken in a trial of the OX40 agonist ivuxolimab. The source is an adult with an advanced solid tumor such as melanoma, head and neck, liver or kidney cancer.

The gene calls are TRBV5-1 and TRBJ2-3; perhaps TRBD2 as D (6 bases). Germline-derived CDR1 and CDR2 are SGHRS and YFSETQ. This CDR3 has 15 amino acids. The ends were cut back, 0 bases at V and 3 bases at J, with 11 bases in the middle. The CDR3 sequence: CASSLEVLATDTQYF. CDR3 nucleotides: TGCGCCAGCAGCTTGGAGGTACTAGCAACAGATACGCAGTATTTT.

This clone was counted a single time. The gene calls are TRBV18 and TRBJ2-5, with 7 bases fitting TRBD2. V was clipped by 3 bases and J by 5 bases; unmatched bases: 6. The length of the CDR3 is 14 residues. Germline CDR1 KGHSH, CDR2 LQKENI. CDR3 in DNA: TGTGCCAGCTCACCCTACAAGGGAGGGGAGACCCAGTACTTC. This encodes CASSPYKGGETQYF. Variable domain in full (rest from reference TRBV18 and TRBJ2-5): NAGVMQNPRHLVRRRGQEARLRCSPMKGHSHVYWYRQLPEEGLKFMVYLQKENIIDESGMPKERFSAEFPKEGPSILRIQQVVRGDSAAYFCASSPYKGGETQYFGPGTRLLVL.

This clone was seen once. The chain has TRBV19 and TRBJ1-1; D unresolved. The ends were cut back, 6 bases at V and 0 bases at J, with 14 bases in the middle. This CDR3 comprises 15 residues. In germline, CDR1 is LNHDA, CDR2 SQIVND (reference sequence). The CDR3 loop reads CASSTVPDMNTEAFF. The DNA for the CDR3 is TGTGCCAGTAGCACAGTTCCTGACATGAACACTGAAGCTTTCTTT. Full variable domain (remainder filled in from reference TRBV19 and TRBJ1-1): DGGITQSPKYLFRKEGQNVTLSCEQNLNHDAMYWYRQDPGQGLRLIYYSQIVNDFQKGDIAEGYSVSREKKESFPLTVTSAQKNPTAFYLCASSTVPDMNTEAFFGQGTRLTVV.

Here the CDR3 reads CASIELLNYNSPLHF. The CDR3 region has the DNA TGTGCCAGCATCGAGTTGCTGAATTATAATTCACCCCTCCACTTT. The V and J genes are TRBV2 and TRBJ1-6, with D uncertain. This CDR3 is 15 amino acids long. Trimming removed 7 bases at V and 4 bases at J, with 14 bases between. CDR1 and CDR2 (germline): SNHLY, FYNNEI.

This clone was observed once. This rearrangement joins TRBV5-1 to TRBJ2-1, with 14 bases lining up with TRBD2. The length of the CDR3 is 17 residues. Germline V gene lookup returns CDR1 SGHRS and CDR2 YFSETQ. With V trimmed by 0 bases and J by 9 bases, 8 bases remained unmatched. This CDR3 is CASSLALTSGRAGEQFF. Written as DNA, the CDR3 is TGCGCCAGCAGCTTGGCCTTGACTAGCGGGAGGGCCGGTGAGCAGTTCTTC.

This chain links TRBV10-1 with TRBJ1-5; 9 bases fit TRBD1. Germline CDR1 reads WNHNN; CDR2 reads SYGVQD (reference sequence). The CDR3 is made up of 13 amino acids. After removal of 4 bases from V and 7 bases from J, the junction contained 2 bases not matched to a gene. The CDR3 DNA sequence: TGCGCCAGCAGTGGACAGGGGGACCAGCCCCAGCATTTT. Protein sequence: CASSGQGDQPQHF.

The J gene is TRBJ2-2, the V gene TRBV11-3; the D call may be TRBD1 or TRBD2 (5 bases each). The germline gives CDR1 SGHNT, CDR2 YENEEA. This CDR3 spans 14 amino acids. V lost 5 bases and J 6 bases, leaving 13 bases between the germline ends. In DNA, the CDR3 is TGTGCCAGCAGCCCCTTTCAGGGAGCCGGGGAGCTGTTTTTT. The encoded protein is CASSPFQGAGELFF.

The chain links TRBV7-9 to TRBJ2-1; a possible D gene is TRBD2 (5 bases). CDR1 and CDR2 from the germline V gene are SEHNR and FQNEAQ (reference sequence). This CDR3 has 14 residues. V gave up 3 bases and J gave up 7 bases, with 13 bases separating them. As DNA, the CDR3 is TGTGCCAGCAGCTTTTCGGAGGCGGGTAATGAGCAGTTCTTC. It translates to CASSFSEAGNEQFF. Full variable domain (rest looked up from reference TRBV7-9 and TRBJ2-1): DTGVSQNPRHKITKRGQNVTFRCDPISEHNRLYWYRQTLGQGPEFLTYFQNEAQLEKSRLLSDRFSAERPKGSFSTLEIQRTEQGDSAMYLCASSFSEAGNEQFFGPGTRLTVL.

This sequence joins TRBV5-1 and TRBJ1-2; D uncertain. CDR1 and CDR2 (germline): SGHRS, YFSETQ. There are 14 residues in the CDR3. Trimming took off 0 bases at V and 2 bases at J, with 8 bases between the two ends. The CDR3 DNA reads TGCGCCAGCAGCTTGGATCCAGGCAACTATGGCTACACCTTC. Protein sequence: CASSLDPGNYGYTF.

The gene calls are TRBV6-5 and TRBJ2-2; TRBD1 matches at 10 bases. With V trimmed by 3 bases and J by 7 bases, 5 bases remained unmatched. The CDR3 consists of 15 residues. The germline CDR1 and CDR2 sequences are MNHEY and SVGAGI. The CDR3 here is CASSYRTGGHGELFF. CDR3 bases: TGTGCCAGCAGTTATCGGACAGGGGGTCACGGGGAGCTGTTTTTT.